The 20 T cell receptor beta chains below all came from one sample that was sequenced in a study of vaccination effects on CD4 cells after COVID-19. Antigen-specific CD4+ T cells were expanded (with viral peptide pools) by the ViraFEST assay ahead of sequencing. Subsequent to roughly 9 days of culture, CD4+ T cells were isolated. Participants received two doses of either the BNT162b2 or mRNA-1273 vaccine. Antigens of these TCRs are unknown. Repertoires were generated with immunoSEQ multiplex PCR, while TCRdb's copy carries only in-frame clones and drops some. There are about 31,000 clones in the sample; roughly 80% occur only once, and approximately 6% lies in the top ten. The sequenced sample was CD4+ T cells from PBMCs cultured with SARS-CoV-2 spike peptides, obtained after COVID-19 vaccination. The receptors derive from a human donor who received a COVID-19 vaccine. Some clones in this sample may be carry-over from other donors' samples.

The V call is TRBV5-6, the J call TRBJ2-6; perhaps D is TRBD1 or TRBD2 (5 bases each). The CDR3 has 17 residues. CDR1 SGHDT and CDR2 YYEEEE come from the germline V gene. The V and J ends lost 4 bases and 0 bases respectively, with 14 bases between them. The CDR3 spells CASSGPGPSSGANVLTF. The CDR3 DNA reads TGTGCCAGCAGCGGTCCGGGACCGTCCTCTGGGGCCAACGTCCTGACTTTC.

The genes are TRBV7-2 and TRBJ2-5; a weak D match, TRBD1 (6 bases). Germline CDR1 reads SGHTA; CDR2 reads FQGNSA. This CDR3 has 15 amino acids. V was trimmed by 4 bases and J by 0 bases, leaving 12 bases between them. The CDR3 DNA is TGTGCCAGCAGCTACACACAGGGCAACCAAGAGACCCAGTACTTC. Translating it yields CASSYTQGNQETQYF.

This chain connects TRBV6-5 to TRBJ1-4; D gene ambiguous. The germline CDR1 and CDR2 sequences are MNHEY and SVGAGI. V lost 0 bases and J lost 7, with 12 bases in between. This CDR3 has 15 amino acids. CDR3 in amino acids: CASSYSRARVEKLFF. CDR3 sequence (DNA): TGTGCCAGCAGTTACTCTAGGGCGCGGGTTGAAAAACTGTTTTTT.

The chain uses TRBV27 and TRBJ1-6; no clear D. Germline V gene sequence: CDR1 MNHEY, CDR2 SMNVEV (reference sequence). V lost 6 bases and J lost 0, with 9 bases in between. CDR3 length equals 15 residues. The chain's CDR3 is CASRERNSYNSPLHF. DNA for the CDR3: TGTGCCAGCAGAGAGAGGAACTCCTATAATTCACCCCTCCACTTT.

The chain uses TRBV6-2 or TRBV6-3 and TRBJ2-1, with TRBD1 matching 9 bases. Looked up from germline, CDR1 is MNHEY and CDR2 is SVGEGT. Trimming at V came to 2 bases and at J to 7 bases, leaving 0 bases not matched to a gene. This CDR3 region has 13 residues. The CDR3 coding sequence is TGTGCCAGCAGTTACGGGACAGGGAATGAGCAGTTCTTC. It translates to CASSYGTGNEQFF.

The chain carries TRBV4-3 and TRBJ1-1; D not resolved. The germline V gene has CDR1 LGHNA and CDR2 YSLEER. CDR3 length: 15 amino acids. Trimming removed 4 bases from V and 5 bases from J, with 17 bases in between. The CDR3 bases are TGCGCCAGCAGCCCGGGAAGGGATGTAAGGACTGAAGCTTTCTTT. Translated: CASSPGRDVRTEAFF.

The chain has TRBV6-5 and TRBJ2-3; tentative D call: TRBD2 (6 bases). CDR3 length: 14 amino acids. The germline CDR1 and CDR2 sequences are MNHEY and SVGAGI. V lost 5 bases to trimming and J lost 10 bases, with 19 bases between them. CDR3 loop: CASSRGTSAGSQYF. CDR3 DNA sequence: TGTGCCAGCAGTCGGGGGACTTCCGCTGGTTCGCAGTATTTT.

This clone was detected a few times. CDR3 nucleotide sequence: TGTGCCAGCAGTGAACAAAGGGCGGAGTTCTTC. Encoded protein: CASSEQRAEFF. V gene TRBV6-1 combines with J gene TRBJ2-1; no clear D gene. V was cut by 2 bases and J by 14 bases, with 10 bases left in between. This CDR3 spans 11 amino acids. CDR1 and CDR2 (germline): MNHNS, SASEGT.

The rearrangement joins TRBV27 to TRBJ1-1; D is undetermined. Trimming pared 3 bases from V and 4 bases from J, leaving 9 bases between. This CDR3 comprises 13 residues. Per the germline V gene, CDR1 is MNHEY and CDR2 is SMNVEV (reference sequence). The DNA for the CDR3 is TGTGCCAGCAGTTTCTCCCGGTTCACTGAAGCTTTCTTT. Translating gives CASSFSRFTEAFF.

Written as DNA, the CDR3 is TGTGCCAGCAAAATCTCCCGCCGGGACCGCTCCTACGAGCAGTACGTC. This sequence encodes CASKISRRDRSYEQYV. This chain connects TRBV21-1 to TRBJ2-7. TRBV21-1 is a pseudogene locus. The CDR3 runs to 16 residues.

This rearrangement joins TRBV5-1 to TRBJ2-4; the match to TRBD2 covers 12 bases. Germline CDR1 reads SGHRS; CDR2 reads YFSETQ. The CDR3 spans 16 residues. The V segment lost 4 bases and the J segment 0 bases; nucleotides outside the gene matches: 2. The CDR3 DNA sequence: TGCGCCAGCAGCACTAGCGGGGGGTTAGCCAAAAACATTCAGTACTTC. Translating it yields CASSTSGGLAKNIQYF. Full variable domain (rest looked up from reference TRBV5-1 and TRBJ2-4): KAGVTQTPRYLIKTRGQQVTLSCSPISGHRSVSWYQQTPGQGLQFLFEYFSETQRNKGNFPGRFSGRQFSNSRSEMNVSTLELGDSALYLCASSTSGGLAKNIQYFGAGTRLSVL.

The chain recombines TRBV28 with TRBJ2-1; either TRBD1 or TRBD2 may fit D (6 bases each). The CDR3 spans 14 residues. V was trimmed by 2 bases and J by 8 bases, leaving 13 bases between them. CDR1 is MDHEN, CDR2 SYDVKM, per germline. The CDR3 DNA is TGTGCCAGCAGTTTAATCGGGGGCTGGGATGAGCAGTTCTTC. Translation: CASSLIGGWDEQFF.

The chain has TRBV29-1 and TRBJ2-3; TRBD2 might be the D (7 bases). CDR1 SQVTM and CDR2 ANQGSEA come from the germline V gene. V lost 4 bases and J lost 4, with 21 bases in between. This CDR3 contains 16 residues. CDR3 in amino acids: CSVVKSGGLSPDTQYF. DNA for the CDR3: TGCAGCGTTGTCAAGTCCGGGGGGCTAAGTCCAGATACGCAGTATTTT.

The chain links TRBV12-5 to TRBJ2-1, with TRBD2 identical over 10 bases. The CDR3 has 16 residues. CDR1 and CDR2 (germline): LGHNT, FRNRAP. V dropped 6 bases and J dropped 2; count of bases not matched to a gene: 7. In DNA, the CDR3 is TGTGCTAGTGGCCCTGGACTAGCGGAGACCTACAATGAGCAGTTCTTC. The encoded protein is CASGPGLAETYNEQFF.

This chain joins TRBV2 and TRBJ2-5, with D unresolved. V was shortened by 3 bases and J by 5 bases, with 4 bases between the two germline ends. Germline V gives CDR1 SNHLY, CDR2 FYNNEI. The CDR3 is 11 residues long. The CDR3 is CASSELETQYF. CDR3 sequence (DNA): TGTGCCAGCAGTGAGCTGGAGACCCAGTACTTC.

The CDR3 sequence: CASSLDQNSNQPQHF. The CDR3 DNA reads TGTGCCAGCTCACTAGACCAGAATAGCAATCAGCCCCAGCATTTT. J is TRBJ1-5 and V is TRBV18; the D is unclear. CDR3 size: 15 residues. Trimming pared 4 bases from V and 0 bases from J, leaving 10 bases between. From germline, CDR1 is KGHSH and CDR2 LQKENI. The full variable domain, completed using reference TRBV18 and TRBJ1-5, is NAGVMQNPRHLVRRRGQEARLRCSPMKGHSHVYWYRQLPEEGLKFMVYLQKENIIDESGMPKERFSAEFPKEGPSILRIQQVVRGDSAAYFCASSLDQNSNQPQHFGDGTRLSIL.

V is TRBV7-3 and J is TRBJ2-1; D is tentatively TRBD1 or TRBD2 (5 bases each). The CDR3 is made up of 13 amino acids. V lost 3 bases and J 8 bases, leaving 11 bases between the germline ends. The V gene's germline CDR1 is SGHTA and CDR2 FQGTGA. CDR3 nucleotide sequence: TGTGCCAGCAGCTTGGGCAGGGACCATGAGCAGTTCTTC. This codes for CASSLGRDHEQFF.

In its sample, this clone ranks as medium-sized. V usage is TRBV5-1 and J usage is TRBJ2-5; D possibly corresponds to TRBD1 (6 bases). Trimming took 0 bases from V and 5 from J, leaving 14 bases between them. From germline, CDR1 is SGHRS and CDR2 YFSETQ. CDR3 length equals 15 residues. CDR3 sequence reads: CASSLGDTFRETQYF. The CDR3 DNA reads as TGCGCCAGCAGCTTGGGGGACACATTCCGGGAGACCCAGTACTTC.

This clone was seen a handful of times. The chain joins TRBV19 to TRBJ1-5; D not resolved. With 5 bases removed from V and 0 bases from J, the gap between germline ends came to 8 bases. CDR1 is LNHDA and CDR2 is SQIVND in the germline V gene (reference sequence). The CDR3 spans 14 residues. Here the CDR3 reads CASSRTDSNQPQHF. In DNA form, the CDR3 reads TGTGCCAGTAGTCGGACGGATAGCAATCAGCCCCAGCATTTT.

The chain carries TRBV27 and TRBJ1-3; a possible D gene is TRBD1 (5 bases). V lost 2 bases, J lost 1 base, and 12 bases lay in between. Germline V gene lookup returns CDR1 MNHEY and CDR2 SMNVEV (reference sequence). There are 16 residues in the CDR3. The CDR3 sequence is CASSLPKGESGNTIYF. DNA of the CDR3: TGTGCCAGCAGTTTACCGAAAGGGGAGTCTGGAAACACCATATATTTT.